This TCR beta chain was captured by sequencing in a study of blood T cell repertoires in COVID-19. About the research overall: Some COVID-19 samples were acute and others convalescent; all came from the United States, Italy and Spain.

This clone came up a few times. Trimming took 8 bases from V and 0 from J, leaving 8 bases between them. This CDR3 region has 14 residues. Looked up from germline, CDR1 is LNHDA and CDR2 is SQIVND (reference sequence). The assay was immunoSEQ multiplex PCR, and TCRdb's table has in-frame clones only and misses some. In the table there are under 350,000 clones, about 86% of which are singletons. The receptor's source is a woman in her 40s with acute COVID-19. The sample taken for sequencing was PBMCs or T cells enriched from blood (not recorded which). The chain carries TRBV19 and TRBJ1-6; D uncertain. In DNA, the CDR3 is TGTGCCAGTGCGGCGGACTCCTATAATTCACCCCTCCACTTT. Its protein product is CASAADSYNSPLHF.